This T cell receptor (beta chain) was identified during a study of naive and memory T cell subsets. An equimolar mix of two oligonucleotides served as the beta constant-region primer for TRBC1 and TRBC2. Ligated cDNA was amplified by four rounds of PCR with nested alpha and beta constant-region primers and SP2. MiXCR, applied by TCRdb to the UMI-ligation and nested PCR reads, yields one record per CDR3 protein. Counted here are approximately 29,000 distinct CDR3 sequences, 15% to 20% occurring once; the ten biggest clones make up under 4%. The sample holds one count of this clonotype. A much larger clone is a single base away; this may be a read error. Four subsets defined by CD45RA and CD27 were sorted after CD3, CD4, CD8 and live/dead staining. Sequenced sample: effector memory CD4+ T cells from blood. The sample's subset: effector memory, CD45RA- CD27-. The receptor's source is a human donor in good health.

DNA for the CDR3: TGCGCCAGCAGCCAACAGGAGTCGGGAGAAAAACTGTTTTTT. Residues: CASSQQESGEKLFF. The chain employs TRBV4-1 and TRBJ1-4, with D unresolved. Germline V lookup: CDR1 MGHRA, CDR2 YSYEKL. The V end was cut by 2 bases, the J end by 8 bases, with 12 bases between. This CDR3 is built from 14 residues.